The rows below give T cell receptor beta chains drawn from one sample of a study of PD-1 blockade in classical Hodgkin lymphoma. Repertoires were generated with immunoSEQ multiplex PCR, while TCRdb's copy carries only in-frame clones and drops some. Of about 24,000 clones listed, over 65% are singletons. The material was peripheral blood mononuclear cells (PBMCs), obtained before the second cycle of nivolumab. These receptors came from a human donor with classical Hodgkin lymphoma. Both conserved end residues are part of each CDR3. A D gene is named only where the DNA matches it firmly. Where a row states a size, it is once, few, many or the class of an expanded clone; other rows omit it.

len,v_gene,abundance,j_gene,d_gene,CDR3nt,CDR3aa
15,TRBV9,.,TRBJ2-7,TRBD2,TGTGCCAGCAGCGTTAGCGGGGGGCTCTCCTACGAGCAGTACTTC,CASSVSGGLSYEQYF
12,TRBV5-4,.,TRBJ2-3,.,TGTGCCAGCCGACAGGATTCAGATACGCAGTATTTT,CASRQDSDTQYF
16,TRBV5-5,.,TRBJ2-2,.,TGTGCCAGCAGCTTGGTCCCGACTGGTGGCCCCGGGGAGCTGTTTTTT,CASSLVPTGGPGELFF
18,TRBV4-2,.,TRBJ2-7,TRBD2,TGTGCCAGCAGCCAAGACGCAACGACTAGCGGGACCTACTACGAGCAGTACTTC,CASSQDATTSGTYYEQYF
15,TRBV2,.,TRBJ2-7,.,TGTGCCACCAGTGACCCGTTAGCGGCTGCCTACGAGCAGTACTTC,CATSDPLAAAYEQYF
15,TRBV4-3,once,TRBJ2-7,.,TGCGCCAGCAGCCAAACCGGGACGGGAAACTACGAGCAGTACTTC,CASSQTGTGNYEQYF
16,TRBV21-1,.,TRBJ2-7,.,TGTGCCAGCAGCAAAAAGACAACGGGAGCGATTTACGAGCAGTACTTC,CASSKKTTGAIYEQYF
15,TRBV28,.,TRBJ1-2,.,TGTGCCAGCAGTTCCCAAATAAATCTTAACTATGGCTACACCTTC,CASSSQINLNYGYTF
18,TRBV7-8,.,TRBJ1-1,.,TGTGCCAGCAGCTCCTCCCGCAACCGGGACATACTGAACACTGAAGCTTTCTTT,CASSSSRNRDILNTEAFF
18,TRBV28,once,TRBJ2-2,TRBD2,TGTGCCAGCAGCCGGATAGCGGGATTCACTAGGAACACCGGGGAGCTGTTTTTT,CASSRIAGFTRNTGELFF
15,TRBV28,.,TRBJ1-5,.,TGTGCCAGCAGTCCGGGCGGAGGGTCGGATCAGCCCCAGCATTTT,CASSPGGGSDQPQHF
14,TRBV19,.,TRBJ1-1,.,TGTGCCAGTAGTATAGCGGTGGGGAACACTGAAGCTTTCTTT,CASSIAVGNTEAFF
13,TRBV6-5,few,TRBJ1-5,.,TGTGCCAGCAGCTCAGAGGCCCGATCGGCCCAGCATTTT,CASSSEARSAQHF
15,TRBV7-2,few,TRBJ1-2,.,TGTGCCAGCAGCTTAGTAGGCAGGGATACCTATGGCTACACCTTC,CASSLVGRDTYGYTF
13,TRBV6-5,.,TRBJ1-2,.,TGTGCCAGCAGCCCACAGGGAACCCATGGCTACACCTTC,CASSPQGTHGYTF
14,TRBV2,.,TRBJ2-1,TRBD1,TGTGCCAACCGAAGGACAGGGCCCGGGGGTGAGCAGTTCTTC,CANRRTGPGGEQFF
12,TRBV5-8,.,TRBJ1-2,.,TGTGCCAGCGAAGGCAGAAACTATGGCTACACCTTC,CASEGRNYGYTF
11,TRBV29-1,.,TRBJ2-5,.,TGCAGCTTTGGTAGTCAGGCGACCCAGTACTTC,CSFGSQATQYF
18,TRBV10-1,.,TRBJ2-1,TRBD2,TGCGCCAGCAGTGGGACTAGCGGGAGGGCCAACTCCTACAATGAGCAGTTCTTC,CASSGTSGRANSYNEQFF
14,TRBV9,few,TRBJ1-5,.,TGTGCCAGCAGCGGAAGTCTTGATAATCAGCCCCAGCATTTT,CASSGSLDNQPQHF
22,TRBV28,.,TRBJ2-6,.,TGTGCCAGCAGTCCCCCAGGGGTGTTAAGCGGGGAATCTTACTCTGGGGCCAACGTCCTGACTTTC,CASSPPGVLSGESYSGANVLTF
11,TRBV10-2,few,TRBJ1-1,TRBD1,TGCGCCAGCAGCTACAGGGGTGAAGCTTTCTTT,CASSYRGEAFF
15,TRBV5-1,once,TRBJ1-6,TRBD1,TGCGCCAGCAGCAGACAGGGGGGCTTTAATTCACCCCTCCACTTT,CASSRQGGFNSPLHF
17,TRBV2,once,TRBJ1-1,TRBD1,TGTGCCAGCAGTGGGTCACAGGGGAGAACGACGAACACTGAAGCTTTCTTT,CASSGSQGRTTNTEAFF
14,TRBV6-1,.,TRBJ2-7,.,TGTGCCAGCAGTGAAGCTTTAGGATCCTACGAGCAGTACTTC,CASSEALGSYEQYF